These 11 T cell receptor beta chains were sequenced from one sample in a study of cytomegalovirus exposure and HLA in healthy donors. Primers for the PCR totalled 60 Vbeta and 13 Jbeta. Only in-frame clones appear in the TCRdb table, and some are missing; sequencing was by immunoSEQ multiplex PCR. The sample lists 90,000 to 120,000 clones; about 80% were seen once. The sequenced sample was PBMCs. These receptors were obtained from a woman aged 40 to 50 in good health and CMV-seronegative.

The chain carries TRBV28 and TRBJ1-6, with D perhaps TRBD1 (6 bases). The CDR3 totals 13 residues. Germline-derived CDR1 and CDR2 are MDHEN and SYDVKM. Trimming shortened V by 5 bases and J by 6 bases, and 8 bases separated the two germline ends. The CDR3 DNA sequence: TGTGCCAGCAGTCAAGGGGGTAATTCACCCCTCCACTTT. It is translated as CASSQGGNSPLHF.

This chain joins TRBV2 and TRBJ1-6, with D tentatively TRBD1 (6 bases). The length of the CDR3 is 15 residues. Germline lookup yields CDR1 SNHLY and CDR2 FYNNEI. Trimming cost V 7 bases and J 7 bases, with 17 bases left between them. The CDR3 reads CASKPWAQGNSPLHF. The CDR3 DNA follows: TGTGCCAGCAAACCCTGGGCACAGGGAAATTCACCCCTCCACTTT.

The V call is TRBV7-2, the J call TRBJ2-7; 11 nucleotides align to TRBD2. The CDR3 covers 17 residues. The V gene end was trimmed by 3 bases and the J gene end by 3 bases; junction bases not matched to a gene: 10. Germline CDR1 SGHTA, CDR2 FQGNSA. The CDR3 region has the DNA TGTGCCAGCAGCTTGGTAGCGGGAGGGCTTGCCTACTACGAGCAGTACTTC. Residues: CASSLVAGGLAYYEQYF.

The rearrangement uses TRBV7-2 and TRBJ2-5; 9 nucleotides align to TRBD1. The assigned J gene may be wrong: the sequence end matches TRBJ2-7 better. The CDR3 sequence is 14 residues long. Germline-derived CDR1 and CDR2 are SGHTA and FQGNSA. The CDR3 reads CASSSRDRVYEQYF. The CDR3 DNA follows: TGTGCCAGCAGCTCCCGGGACAGGGTTTACGAGCAGTACTTC.

This chain joins TRBV7-2 and TRBJ2-1; TRBD1 aligns across 7 bases. This CDR3 contains 15 residues. Trimming took 4 bases from V and 4 from J; bases not matched to a gene: 7. CDR1 and CDR2 from the germline V gene are SGHTA and FQGNSA. CDR3 DNA sequence: TGTGCCAGCAGCTCCTCGACAGGGATTTACAATGAGCAGTTCTTC. Translating it yields CASSSSTGIYNEQFF.

The V gene is TRBV7-2, the J gene TRBJ1-4; D is undetermined. This CDR3 is 15 amino acids long. Germline-derived CDR1 and CDR2 are SGHTA and FQGNSA. V was clipped by 5 bases and J by 3 bases, with 13 bases between them. CDR3 amino acids: CASSIRPGANEKLFF. The DNA of the CDR3 is TGTGCCAGCAGCATCCGACCGGGAGCTAATGAAAAACTGTTTTTT.

The CDR3 reads CASSVRGTNEKLFF. CDR3 coding DNA: TGTGCCAGCAGCGTCAGGGGAACTAATGAAAAACTGTTTTTT. J is TRBJ1-4 and V is TRBV11-2, with D maybe TRBD1 (6 bases). The CDR3 is 14 amino acids. The ends were cut back, 5 bases at V and 1 base at J, with 8 bases in the middle. CDR1 is SGHAT, CDR2 FQNNGV, per germline.

The table lists this clone with a few counts. This chain links TRBV5-5 with TRBJ1-5; 8 bases fit TRBD1. Losses at the gene ends were 1 base for V and 5 bases for J; bases not matched to a gene: 2. CDR3 length: 14 residues. In germline, CDR1 is SGHKS, CDR2 YYEKEE (reference sequence). The CDR3 loop reads CASSLTQGDQPQHF. The CDR3, as DNA: TGTGCCAGCAGCTTGACACAGGGGGATCAGCCCCAGCATTTT.

CDR3 bases: TGTGCCAGCAGCTTAGGGGGGGTAAGGGGGCGCGGGAACACTGAAGCTTTCTTT. This encodes CASSLGGVRGRGNTEAFF. The chain uses TRBV7-6 and TRBJ1-1; 7 bases fit TRBD1. After removal of 1 base from V and 1 base from J, the junction contained 12 bases not matched to a gene. Germline CDR1 reads SGHVS; CDR2 reads FNYEAQ. This CDR3 spans 18 amino acids. The full variable domain, rest sourced from reference TRBV7-6 and TRBJ1-1, is GAGVSQSPRYKVTKRGQDVALRCDPISGHVSLYWYRQALGQGPEFLTYFNYEAQQDKSGLPNDRFSAERPEGSISTLTIQRTEQRDSAMYRCASSLGGVRGRGNTEAFFGQGTRLTVV.

V usage is TRBV19 and J usage is TRBJ1-2; unclear D gene. Germline V CDR1 and CDR2: LNHDA, SQIVND (reference sequence). This CDR3 region has 16 residues. V lost 3 bases and J 2 bases, leaving 16 bases between the germline ends. This chain's CDR3 is CASSILKGSRNYGYTF. The CDR3 DNA sequence: TGTGCCAGTAGTATTTTAAAAGGCTCCAGGAACTATGGCTACACCTTC.

The chain is built from TRBV6-1 and TRBJ1-6; a weak D match, TRBD1 (5 bases). With 3 bases removed from V and 7 bases from J, the gap between germline ends came to 7 bases. CDR3 length equals 13 residues. Germline CDR1 MNHNS, CDR2 SASEGT. The DNA for the CDR3 is TGTGCCAGCAGTGACGCAGGGAATTCACCCCTCCACTTT. Its translation is CASSDAGNSPLHF.